The next 31 T cell receptor beta chains were all read from a single sample in a study of cytomegalovirus exposure and HLA in healthy donors. The PCR was carried out with 60 Vbeta primers and 13 Jbeta primers. TCRdb's table, derived via immunoSEQ multiplex PCR, lists solely in-frame clones and lacks some. The repertoire has tens of thousands of clones, over 60% of them found once; the top ten carry approximately 5.8%. Sequenced sample: PBMCs. The receptors stem from a boy aged 5-17 years in good health and CMV-seropositive.

The chain carries TRBV5-4 and TRBJ2-5; the D is unclear. The CDR3 runs 14 residues. Germline lookup yields CDR1 SGHNT and CDR2 YYREEE (reference sequence). V was trimmed by 0 bases and J by 1 base, leaving 7 bases between them. The CDR3 bases are TGTGCCAGCAGCTTGGCCCTAGTCCAAGAGACCCAGTACTTC. Amino acid sequence: CASSLALVQETQYF.

V and J are TRBV7-2 and TRBJ2-2; D may be TRBD1 (5 bases). Trimming left V 3 bases short and J 0 bases short, with 5 bases between. The CDR3 spans 14 residues. CDR1 is SGHTA and CDR2 is FQGNSA in the germline V gene. CDR3 bases: TGTGCCAGCAGCTTGGACACGAACACCGGGGAGCTGTTTTTT. Amino acids: CASSLDTNTGELFF.

This clone was seen a few times. The V call is TRBV29-1, the J call TRBJ2-3, with 8 bases lining up with TRBD1. V lost 4 bases and J lost 11; bases outside the gene matches: 14. CDR3 length equals 14 residues. Germline V gene data show CDR1 as SQVTM and CDR2 as ANQGSEA. The CDR3 DNA sequence: TGCAGCGTTGGGGGGGCACAGGGGGTAGATGGGCAGTATTTT. Residues: CSVGGAQGVDGQYF.

This clone was counted between two and nine times. The chain employs TRBV4-1 and TRBJ2-2; TRBD2 matches at 10 bases. This CDR3 contains 16 residues. J lost 3 bases, V lost 4 bases, and 5 bases had no gene match. Germline-derived CDR1 and CDR2 are MGHRA and YSYEKL. The DNA for the CDR3 is TGCGCCAGCAGCCGAGCGGGGGGGCTGGACACCGGGGAGCTGTTTTTT. This codes for CASSRAGGLDTGELFF.

The V gene is TRBV18, the J gene TRBJ2-1; 8 nucleotides agree with TRBD1. The CDR3 is made up of 16 amino acids. V was pared by 1 base and J by 11 bases, with 13 bases of the junction left unmatched. The germline CDR1 and CDR2 sequences are KGHSH and LQKENI. CDR3 coding DNA: TGTGCCAGCTCACCACAGAACGGGACAGGACATCGTAAGCAGTTCTTC. This sequence encodes CASSPQNGTGHRKQFF.

This chain connects TRBV30 to TRBJ1-5, with 8 bases aligning to TRBD1. Germline V gives CDR1 GTSNPN, CDR2 SVGIG (reference sequence). After removal of 3 bases from V and 5 bases from J, the junction contained 6 bases not matched to a gene. This CDR3 is built from 14 residues. The CDR3 bases are TGTGCCTGGAGCTTGACAGGGGCGGATCAGCCCCAGCATTTT. Protein product: CAWSLTGADQPQHF.

Notes on this clone: A read error may produce the germline difference seen at one junction end. The rearrangement joins TRBV7-9 to TRBJ1-1; 7 bases map to TRBD1. Germline V lookup: CDR1 SEHNR, CDR2 FQNEAQ (reference sequence). The CDR3 is 16 residues long. CDR3 amino acids: CSSSLGDRVLNTEAFF. DNA of the CDR3: TGTTCCAGCAGCTTAGGGGACAGAGTTTTGAACACTGAAGCTTTCTTT.

The DNA for the CDR3 is TGTGCCAGCAGTTACAACTCTCCGAGGACAGGAGGACTTACCTTCTTT. It is translated as CASSYNSPRTGGLTFF. The gene calls are TRBV6-6 and TRBJ1-1; 7 bases map to TRBD1. V shed 2 bases, J shed 14 bases, and the junction held 20 bases outside the gene matches. The germline V gene has CDR1 MNHNY and CDR2 SVGAGI (reference sequence). This CDR3 has 16 amino acids.

The chain employs TRBV7-9 and TRBJ2-7; 11 positions agree with TRBD2. J was trimmed by 5 bases and V by 5 bases; bases with no gene match: 8. Germline V gene sequence: CDR1 SEHNR, CDR2 FQNEAQ (reference sequence). The CDR3 is made up of 15 amino acids. The CDR3 protein is CASSDTSGSFNEQYF. In nucleotides, the CDR3 is TGTGCCAGCAGCGATACTAGCGGGAGTTTCAACGAGCAGTACTTC. Drawing the rest from reference TRBV7-9 and TRBJ2-7, the complete variable domain is DTGVSQNPRHKITKRGQNVTFRCDPISEHNRLYWYRQTLGQGPEFLTYFQNEAQLEKSRLLSDRFSAERPKGSFSTLEIQRTEQGDSAMYLCASSDTSGSFNEQYFGPGTRLTVT.

This clone was observed a single time. The chain combines TRBV7-3 with TRBJ2-1; 9 bases are shared with TRBD1. Germline values: CDR1 SGHTA, CDR2 FQGTGA. The CDR3 extends over 15 amino acids. J lost 3 bases, V lost 5 bases, and 5 bases had no gene match. DNA for the CDR3: TGTGCCAGCAGCCCGAGGACAGGGGTCTACAATGAGCAGTTCTTC. Translated, it gives CASSPRTGVYNEQFF.

The chain recombines TRBV28 with TRBJ2-7; D not resolved. Between the trimmed V and J ends, which lost 3 bases and 3 bases, there was a span of 6 bases. The CDR3 is 12 residues long. Germline CDR1 reads MDHEN; CDR2 reads SYDVKM. The CDR3 nucleotides read TGTGCCAGCAGTTTTCGCGGCTACGAGCAGTACTTC. Its translation: CASSFRGYEQYF.

The chain recombines TRBV19 with TRBJ2-6, with D perhaps TRBD1 (5 bases). The CDR3 sequence is 16 residues long. Germline V gene lookup returns CDR1 LNHDA and CDR2 SQIVND (reference sequence). The V and J ends lost 5 bases and 4 bases respectively, with 15 bases between them. The CDR3 reads CASSLLDSPGANVLTF. CDR3 sequence (DNA): TGTGCCAGTAGTCTTTTAGACAGCCCCGGGGCCAACGTCCTGACTTTC.

The J gene is TRBJ2-1, the V gene TRBV19; D is unclear. V was trimmed by 3 bases and J by 9 bases, leaving 15 bases between them. The CDR3 length is 14 residues. Germline lookup yields CDR1 LNHDA and CDR2 SQIVND (reference sequence). In DNA, the CDR3 is TGTGCCAGTAGTATTTCAGGTTCATTACTTGAGCAGTTCTTC. Translated, it gives CASSISGSLLEQFF. The variable domain in full, completed from reference TRBV19 and TRBJ2-1, reads DGGITQSPKYLFRKEGQNVTLSCEQNLNHDAMYWYRQDPGQGLRLIYYSQIVNDFQKGDIAEGYSVSREKKESFPLTVTSAQKNPTAFYLCASSISGSLLEQFFGPGTRLTVL.

This chain uses TRBV7-2 with TRBJ1-5; 7 bases align to TRBD1. The length of the CDR3 is 15 residues. Germline assignment: CDR1 SGHTA and CDR2 FQGNSA. With V trimmed by 4 bases and J by 8 bases, 11 bases remained unmatched. DNA for the CDR3: TGTGCCAGCAGCTCACAGACAGGGTCGATTGAGCCCCAGCATTTT. This gives the protein CASSSQTGSIEPQHF.

The genes are TRBV5-1 and TRBJ2-3; perhaps TRBD1 as D (5 bases). This CDR3 has 15 amino acids. The germline V and J ends were trimmed by 7 bases and 7 bases, with 22 bases remaining between them. CDR1 and CDR2 (germline): SGHRS, YFSETQ. The CDR3 spells CASLEPQGDRHTQYF. The CDR3, as DNA: TGCGCCAGCCTCGAACCCCAGGGCGATCGGCATACGCAGTATTTT.

The chain recombines TRBV10-2 with TRBJ1-4, with unresolved D. Trimming cost V 7 bases and J 1 base, with 10 bases left between them. Per germline, CDR1 WSHSY and CDR2 SAAADI. The CDR3 contains 14 residues. CDR3 nucleotides: TGCGCCAGCACTACAAGCGGAACTAATGAAAAACTGTTTTTT. Its translation is CASTTSGTNEKLFF.

The V and J genes are TRBV10-3 and TRBJ2-7; the D gene is possibly TRBD1 (5 bases). Trimming removed 6 bases from V and 1 base from J, with 10 bases in between. CDR3 length: 13 amino acids. Germline lookup yields CDR1 ENHRY and CDR2 SYGVKD. The CDR3 is CAIRGSGSYEQYF. In DNA form, the CDR3 reads TGTGCCATCAGGGGTTCAGGGTCCTACGAGCAGTACTTC.

This clone came up a few times. V gene TRBV9 combines with J gene TRBJ2-1; possible D gene TRBD1, 5 bases. The CDR3 has 16 residues. The V and J ends lost 4 bases and 8 bases respectively, with 22 bases between them. The germline gives CDR1 SGDLS, CDR2 YYNGEE. This CDR3 reads CASSPTGRVDIDEQFF. The CDR3 DNA is TGTGCCAGCAGCCCGACGGGCAGGGTGGATATCGATGAGCAGTTCTTC.

This chain connects TRBV9 to TRBJ2-3; 11 bases map to TRBD2. From germline, CDR1 is SGDLS and CDR2 YYNGEE. The CDR3 has 15 amino acids. The ends lost 6 bases at V and 2 bases at J; junction bases unmatched: 5. CDR3 sequence reads: CASKRTSGFTDTQYF. The CDR3, as DNA: TGTGCCAGCAAACGGACTAGCGGGTTCACAGATACGCAGTATTTT. The complete variable domain, with remaining parts taken from reference TRBV9 and TRBJ2-3, reads DSGVTQTPKHLITATGQRVTLRCSPRSGDLSVYWYQQSLDQGLQFLIQYYNGEERAKGNILERFSAQQFPDLHSELNLSSLELGDSALYFCASKRTSGFTDTQYFGPGTRLTVL.

V is TRBV6-6 and J is TRBJ2-2; D is unclear. The V gene lost 6 bases and the J gene lost 6 bases, with 8 bases spanning the gap. Germline CDR1 and CDR2: MNHNY and SVGAGI (reference sequence). The CDR3 is made up of 12 amino acids. The CDR3 here is CASSTQAGELFF. As DNA, the CDR3 is TGTGCCAGCAGCACACAAGCCGGGGAGCTGTTTTTT.

This clone was detected once. The chain employs TRBV11-2 and TRBJ2-1, with 11 positions matching TRBD2. The germline CDR1 and CDR2 sequences are SGHAT and FQNNGV. This CDR3 contains 15 residues. Germline trimming cut 2 bases from V and 3 bases from J; bases unmatched to any gene: 0. CDR3 region: CASSLLAGGYNEQFF. The CDR3 coding sequence is TGTGCCAGCAGCTTACTAGCGGGGGGCTACAATGAGCAGTTCTTC.

This rearrangement joins TRBV7-9 to TRBJ1-1; the D gene is possibly TRBD1 (6 bases). CDR1 and CDR2 from the germline V gene are SEHNR and FQNEAQ (reference sequence). CDR3 length: 16 residues. V lost 2 bases and J lost 4, with 17 bases in between. In DNA, the CDR3 is TGTGCCAGCAGCTTATCCCGGGGGGCTCGGGGCACTGAAGCTTTCTTT. This sequence encodes CASSLSRGARGTEAFF.

This clone appeared a single time. The J gene is TRBJ2-1, the V gene TRBV19; 11 nucleotides agree with TRBD2. Trimming cost V 3 bases and J 9 bases; bases outside gene matches: 4. The germline V gene has CDR1 LNHDA and CDR2 SQIVND (reference sequence). The CDR3 is 14 amino acids. CDR3 region: CASSISGGAREQFF. For the CDR3, the DNA is TGTGCCAGTAGTATTAGCGGGGGGGCCCGTGAGCAGTTCTTC. The full variable domain, in which reference TRBV19 and TRBJ2-1 provide the parts outside the CDR3, is DGGITQSPKYLFRKEGQNVTLSCEQNLNHDAMYWYRQDPGQGLRLIYYSQIVNDFQKGDIAEGYSVSREKKESFPLTVTSAQKNPTAFYLCASSISGGAREQFFGPGTRLTVL.

The chain carries TRBV30 and TRBJ1-2; TRBD1 agrees at 11 bases. CDR3 size: 15 residues. Germline CDR1 GTSNPN, CDR2 SVGIG (reference sequence). V lost 3 bases to trimming and J lost 8 bases; unmatched junction nucleotides: 11. The CDR3 sequence: CAWSPWDRGTGGYTF. In DNA, the CDR3 is TGTGCCTGGAGCCCTTGGGACAGGGGGACCGGGGGCTACACCTTC.

This chain joins TRBV5-6 and TRBJ2-4, with D tentatively TRBD2 (6 bases). Germline loops: CDR1 SGHDT, CDR2 YYEEEE. V shed 2 bases and J shed 12 bases, with 12 bases lying between them. The CDR3 is made up of 12 amino acids. CDR3: CASSLGGADQYF. CDR3 DNA sequence: TGTGCCAGCAGCTTAGGCGGGGCGGATCAGTACTTC.

V is TRBV29-1 and J is TRBJ2-7; 8 nucleotides line up with TRBD1. The CDR3 has 14 amino acids. V lost 6 bases to trimming and J lost 0 bases; unmatched junction nucleotides: 7. Germline CDR1 is SQVTM and CDR2 is ANQGSEA. The CDR3 sequence: CSVKGQDNSYEQYF. The CDR3, as DNA: TGCAGCGTGAAGGGACAGGATAACTCCTACGAGCAGTACTTC.

The rearrangement links TRBV27 to TRBJ1-1, with 9 bases that match TRBD1. V lost 5 bases, J lost 0 bases, and 7 bases stayed unmatched. Germline V gene lookup returns CDR1 MNHEY and CDR2 SMNVEV (reference sequence). This CDR3 spans 16 amino acids. The CDR3: CASSPGTGFVNTEAFF. CDR3 DNA sequence: TGTGCCAGCAGTCCCGGGACAGGGTTCGTGAACACTGAAGCTTTCTTT.

This chain joins TRBV10-3 and TRBJ2-7, with a weak D call TRBD1 (5 bases). The V end was cut by 3 bases, the J end by 2 bases, with 14 bases between. Germline assignment: CDR1 ENHRY and CDR2 SYGVKD. The CDR3 length is 15 residues. The CDR3 DNA follows: TGTGCCATCAGTGACTTGAGACAGCCTACCTACGAGCAGTACTTC. This translates into CAISDLRQPTYEQYF.

J is TRBJ2-1 and V is TRBV5-1; TRBD1 matches at 9 bases. This CDR3 is built from 16 residues. CDR1 is SGHRS, CDR2 YFSETQ, per germline. The trim removed 4 bases at V and 3 bases at J, leaving 8 bases unmatched. CDR3 protein: CASSNEQGAGYNEQFF. CDR3 in DNA: TGCGCCAGCAGCAACGAACAGGGGGCCGGCTACAATGAGCAGTTCTTC.

This clone was picked up one time. J is TRBJ1-4 and V is TRBV23-1; 7 positions match TRBD1. TRBV23-1 is an ORF; its function is uncertain. V lost 7 bases, J lost 8 bases, and 22 bases stayed unmatched. There are 18 residues in the CDR3. This CDR3 is CASTETLTNRGFREKLFF. For the CDR3, the DNA is TGCGCCAGCACCGAGACCCTAACGAACAGGGGTTTTAGGGAAAAACTGTTTTTT.

The CDR3 coding sequence is TGTGCCACCAGCAGAGGGTCAACTAGCGGAGGATACAATGAGCAGTTCTTC. Translated: CATSRGSTSGGYNEQFF. The chain joins TRBV15 to TRBJ2-1; 8 positions agree with TRBD2. In germline, CDR1 is LNHNV, CDR2 YYDKDF (reference sequence). CDR3 length: 17 amino acids. Trimming removed 1 base from V and 4 bases from J; junction bases left unmatched: 9.